Listed here is a single TCR beta chain. As yet, its antigen is unknown. The data originate from a study of blood T cells in healthy people across ages. Study outcomes and limitations: The lack of PBMC sorting stopped any conclusive naive versus antigen-experienced comparison. Long-lived donors exceeded aged donors in naive CD4+ cells and diversity. The diversity estimates, figures obtained from one million T cells, were considered underestimates.

A second PCR of 7 to 11 cycles used a sample-barcoded 5' primer and a J-beta primer mix. Every individual sample yielded 2.5 million or more paired-end reads (each containing CDR3). From the 5' RACE reads, TCRdb called clonotypes with MiXCR, one entry per CDR3 protein. The table shows 1.8 million or so distinct CDR3 sequences, with 35% to 50% occurring only once. The sample was blood. This sequence originates from a human donor in good health.

The CDR3 DNA follows: TGTGCCAGCAGTCTTCCGATCGGGGCTGAAGCTTTCTTT. It is translated as CASSLPIGAEAFF. The rearrangement joins TRBV6-2 or TRBV6-3 to TRBJ1-1; unclear D gene. Germline V lookup: CDR1 MNHEY, CDR2 SVGEGT. CDR3 length equals 13 residues. V was clipped by 5 bases and J by 6 bases, with 13 bases between them.